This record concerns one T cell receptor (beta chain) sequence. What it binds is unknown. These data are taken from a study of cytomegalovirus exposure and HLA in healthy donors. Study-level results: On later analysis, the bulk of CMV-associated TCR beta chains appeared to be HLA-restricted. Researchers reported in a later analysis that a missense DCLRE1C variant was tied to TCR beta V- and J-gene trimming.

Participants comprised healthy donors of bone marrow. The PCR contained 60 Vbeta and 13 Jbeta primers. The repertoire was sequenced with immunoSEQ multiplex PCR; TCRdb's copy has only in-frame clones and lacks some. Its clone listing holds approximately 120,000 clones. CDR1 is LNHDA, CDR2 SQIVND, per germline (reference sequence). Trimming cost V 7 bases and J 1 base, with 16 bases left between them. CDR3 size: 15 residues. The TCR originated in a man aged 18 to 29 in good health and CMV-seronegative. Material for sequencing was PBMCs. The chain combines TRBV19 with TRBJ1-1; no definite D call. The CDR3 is CASTSHRTANTEAFF. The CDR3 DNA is TGTGCCAGTACGAGCCACAGAACGGCGAACACTGAAGCTTTCTTT.